This is a list of T cell receptor beta chains from one sample in a study of control samples from healthy donors and cancer patients. Sequencing used immunoSEQ multiplex PCR; TCRdb keeps in-frame clones, though not all of them. The sample lists tens of thousands of clones; more than 70% were seen once. Specimen: PBMCs. These receptors all stem from a man over 45 with head and neck cancer. Both conserved end residues are part of each CDR3. Fields, in order: D gene, clone size, V gene, J gene, CDR3 protein, CDR3 DNA. D genes are given only for firm matches. Clone size appears in some rows only: once, few, many, or a class for an expanded clone.

NA	NA	TRBV6-4	TRBJ1-5	CASSDRAGHYSNQPQHF	TGTGCCAGCAGTGACCGGGCAGGGCACTATAGCAATCAGCCCCAGCATTTT
NA	NA	TRBV9	TRBJ2-3	CASSVGLILSTDTQYF	TGTGCCAGCAGCGTAGGCCTAATCCTGAGCACAGATACGCAGTATTTT
TRBD2	NA	TRBV5-6	TRBJ2-2	CASSLGLAGGTGELFF	TGTGCCAGCAGCTTGGGCCTAGCGGGTGGAACCGGGGAGCTGTTTTTT
NA	NA	TRBV27	TRBJ2-7	CASSLDRNDYEQYF	TGTGCCAGCAGTTTAGACAGGAATGACTACGAGCAGTACTTC
NA	NA	TRBV5-1	TRBJ1-1	CASSLGQSSSEAFF	TGCGCCAGCAGCTTGGGACAGTCAAGCTCTGAAGCTTTCTTT
NA	NA	TRBV28	TRBJ2-6	CASSLDSPGSGANVLTF	TGTGCCAGCAGTCTGGACAGCCCTGGATCTGGGGCCAACGTCCTGACTTTC
NA	once	TRBV28	TRBJ1-1	CASSPPPAPSEAFF	TGTGCCAGCAGTCCGCCCCCCGCGCCGTCTGAAGCTTTCTTT
NA	NA	TRBV3-1/TRBV3-2	TRBJ2-7	CASSTRQREQYF	TGTGCCAGCAGCACCCGGCAGCGGGAGCAGTACTTC
NA	NA	TRBV6-5	TRBJ2-1	CASRGPERPNEQFF	TGTGCCAGCAGGGGCCCGGAGCGTCCCAATGAGCAGTTCTTC
NA	NA	TRBV7-2	TRBJ2-1	CASSLWGARQEQFF	TGTGCCAGCAGCTTATGGGGGGCCCGGCAAGAGCAGTTCTTC
TRBD1	NA	TRBV28	TRBJ2-1	CASSKDRGRTNEQFF	TGTGCCAGCAGCAAGGACAGGGGGCGTACCAATGAGCAGTTCTTC
NA	NA	TRBV30	TRBJ1-3	CAWSTGLSGNTIYF	TGTGCCTGGAGTACGGGGCTCTCTGGAAACACCATATATTTT
NA	NA	TRBV5-6	TRBJ1-5	CASSLAVGDLGNQPQHF	TGTGCCAGCAGCTTGGCCGTTGGAGATCTGGGAAATCAGCCCCAGCATTTT
TRBD1	NA	TRBV4-1	TRBJ1-2	CASSPKWGQDYHNYGYTF	TGCGCCAGCAGCCCAAAGTGGGGACAGGATTACCATAACTATGGCTACACCTTC